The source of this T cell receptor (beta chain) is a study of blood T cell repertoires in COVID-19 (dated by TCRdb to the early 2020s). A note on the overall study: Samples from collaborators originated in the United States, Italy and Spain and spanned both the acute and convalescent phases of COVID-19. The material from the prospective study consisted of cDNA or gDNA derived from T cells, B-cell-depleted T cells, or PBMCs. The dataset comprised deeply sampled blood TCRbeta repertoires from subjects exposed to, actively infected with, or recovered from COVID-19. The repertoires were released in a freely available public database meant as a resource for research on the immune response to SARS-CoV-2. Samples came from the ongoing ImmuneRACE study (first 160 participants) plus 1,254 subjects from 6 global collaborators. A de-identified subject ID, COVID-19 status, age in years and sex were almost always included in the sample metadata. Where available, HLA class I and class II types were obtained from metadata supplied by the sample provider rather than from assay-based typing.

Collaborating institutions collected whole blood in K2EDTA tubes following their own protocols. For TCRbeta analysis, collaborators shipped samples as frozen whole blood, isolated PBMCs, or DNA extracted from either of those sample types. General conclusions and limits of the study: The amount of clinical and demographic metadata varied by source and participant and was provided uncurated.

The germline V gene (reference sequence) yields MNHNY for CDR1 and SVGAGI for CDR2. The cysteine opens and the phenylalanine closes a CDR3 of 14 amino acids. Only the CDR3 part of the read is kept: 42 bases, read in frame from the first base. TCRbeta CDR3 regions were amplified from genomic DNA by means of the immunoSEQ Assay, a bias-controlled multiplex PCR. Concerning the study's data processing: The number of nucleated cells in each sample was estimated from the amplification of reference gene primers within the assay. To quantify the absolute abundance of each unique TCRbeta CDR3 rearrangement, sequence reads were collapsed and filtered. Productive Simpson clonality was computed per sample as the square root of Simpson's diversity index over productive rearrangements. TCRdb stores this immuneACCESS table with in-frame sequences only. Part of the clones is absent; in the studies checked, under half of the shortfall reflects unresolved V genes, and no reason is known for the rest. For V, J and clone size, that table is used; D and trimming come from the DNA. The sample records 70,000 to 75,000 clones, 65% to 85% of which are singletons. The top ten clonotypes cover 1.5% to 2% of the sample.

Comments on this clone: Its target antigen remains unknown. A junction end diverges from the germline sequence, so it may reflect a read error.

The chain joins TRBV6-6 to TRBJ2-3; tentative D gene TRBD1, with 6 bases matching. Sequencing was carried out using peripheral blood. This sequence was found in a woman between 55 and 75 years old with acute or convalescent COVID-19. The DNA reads TGTGCCAGCAGTTACCCGGTCCGGACAGATACGCAATATTTT. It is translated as CASSYPVRTDTQYF.